This T cell receptor beta chain was documented in a study of tissue T cells after allogeneic stem cell transplantation. Time point defined: mouse harvest day 14 after allogeneic transplant. Mouse grafts combined 10^7 T-cell-depleted bone marrow cells with 10^6 splenic CD5+ T cells. The germline V gene has CDR1 KGHPV and CDR2 FQNQEV (reference sequence). CDR3 size: 15 residues. V was pared by 6 bases and J by 1 base, with 2 bases of the junction left unmatched. To note about this clone: The germline and genes are mouse ones. The sequence runs out 1 residue before the end of the CDR3; the remainder is reconstructed from the germline J gene.

TCRbeta CDR3 was sequenced at survey depth with template counts. Here immunoSEQ multiplex PCR was the method, and the copy in TCRdb shows in-frame clones only, minus some. The sample holds 3,000 to 4,000 clones; roughly 45% are singletons and the top ten take 22%. The chain combines TRBV26 with TRBJ1-4, with 10 bases that match TRBD1. The sequenced sample was gut tissue. The sequence was collected from a female BALB/c mouse given C57BL/6 T cells with graft-versus-host disease after an allogeneic hematopoietic cell transplant. The CDR3 is CASRRDRGSNERLFF. The part of the CDR3 DNA that was read is TGTGCCAGCAGACGGGACAGGGGTTCCAACGAAAGATTATTT.